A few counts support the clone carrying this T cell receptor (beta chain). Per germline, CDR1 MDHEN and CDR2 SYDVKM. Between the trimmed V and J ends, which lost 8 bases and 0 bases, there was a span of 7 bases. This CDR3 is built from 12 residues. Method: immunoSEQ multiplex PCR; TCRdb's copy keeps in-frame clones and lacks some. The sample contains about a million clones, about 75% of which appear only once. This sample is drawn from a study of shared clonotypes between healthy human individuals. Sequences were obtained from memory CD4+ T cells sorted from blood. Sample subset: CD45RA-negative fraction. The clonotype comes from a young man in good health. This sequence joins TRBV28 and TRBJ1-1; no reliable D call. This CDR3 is CASLSVNTEAFF. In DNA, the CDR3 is TGTGCCAGCCTGTCGGTGAACACTGAAGCTTTCTTT.